The 23 T cell receptor beta chains below all came from one sample that was sequenced in a study of blood T cells in healthy people across ages. A second PCR, run for about 6 to 12 cycles, used a sample-barcoded 5' primer plus a J-beta primer mix. TCRdb re-derived calls from the 5' RACE reads in MiXCR, one entry per CDR3 protein. The table has hundreds of thousands of distinct CDR3 sequences, under 30% seen once. Sequenced input: blood. The receptor source for this set is a woman of 80 years or more in good health.

This clonotype was seen more than once but under ten times. The chain has TRBV7-8 and TRBJ1-5; D unclear. This CDR3 contains 13 residues. Trimming pared 2 bases from V and 6 bases from J, leaving 8 bases between. CDR1 SGHVS and CDR2 FQNEAQ come from the germline V gene. Here the CDR3 reads CASSLTNAQPQHF. CDR3 nucleotide sequence: TGTGCCAGCAGCTTAACTAACGCTCAGCCCCAGCATTTT. The full variable domain, rest sourced from reference TRBV7-8 and TRBJ1-5, is GAGVSQSPRYKVAKRGQDVALRCDPISGHVSLFWYQQALGQGPEFLTYFQNEAQLDKSGLPSDRFFAERPEGSVSTLKIQRTQQEDSAVYLCASSLTNAQPQHFGDGTRLSIL.

This clonotype was found many times. V and J are TRBV7-2 and TRBJ2-7; a weak D match, TRBD1 (5 bases). The CDR3 runs to 13 residues. From germline, CDR1 is SGHTA and CDR2 FQGNSA. V was shortened by 3 bases and J by 7 bases, with 13 bases between the two germline ends. The CDR3, as DNA: TGTGCCAGCAGCTTTCAAGGGGTGGGTGAGCAGTACTTC. Amino acids: CASSFQGVGEQYF.

V and J are TRBV20-1 and TRBJ2-7; possibly TRBD2 for D (7 bases). The J call may be mistaken, given a closer DNA end match to TRBJ2-5. Germline V gives CDR1 DFQATT, CDR2 SNEGSKA (reference sequence). CDR3 length: 14 amino acids. In DNA, the CDR3 is TGCAGTGCTAGAGCAGGGGAGGGAGAGGAGACCCAGTACTTC. Its protein product is CSARAGEGEETQYF.

The rearrangement links TRBV12-3 or TRBV12-4 to TRBJ1-1, with D unresolved. V was pared by 7 bases and J by 5 bases, with 14 bases between. The CDR3 covers 13 residues. CDR3 loop: CASTKRVRTEAFF. The CDR3 DNA follows: TGTGCCAGCACCAAAAGGGTGCGGACTGAAGCTTTCTTT.

There are many counts of this clonotype. The chain is built from TRBV27 and TRBJ2-3; 7 nucleotides match TRBD2. Germline trimming cut 6 bases from V and 1 base from J; bases unmatched to any gene: 4. CDR3 length equals 14 residues. CDR1 and CDR2 from the germline V gene are MNHEY and SMNVEV (reference sequence). The CDR3 DNA reads as TGTGCCAGCAGGCCAGCGGGGCGCACAGATACGCAGTATTTT. It encodes CASRPAGRTDTQYF.

V gene TRBV6-1 combines with J gene TRBJ1-2; D not certain. This CDR3 has 14 residues. V lost 3 bases to trimming and J lost 4 bases, with 12 bases between them. Germline-derived CDR1 and CDR2 are MNHNS and SASEGT. The chain's CDR3 is CASSEGSVTYGYTF. Written as DNA, the CDR3 is TGTGCCAGCAGTGAGGGCTCAGTAACCTATGGCTACACCTTC.

This clonotype was detected a few times. V is TRBV5-6 and J is TRBJ1-1, with D possibly being TRBD1 (6 bases). Per germline, CDR1 SGHDT and CDR2 YYEEEE. The CDR3 runs to 13 residues. The CDR3 loop is CVWYRAGGTEAFF. DNA of the CDR3: TGTGTCTGGTACAGGGCCGGGGGCACTGAAGCTTTCTTT.

In its sample, this clonotype was seen many times. V and J are TRBV5-6 and TRBJ2-7; D possibly corresponds to TRBD1 (6 bases). Germline CDR1 reads SGHDT; CDR2 reads YYEEEE. The CDR3 has 14 amino acids. Trimming left V 3 bases short and J 2 bases short, with 12 bases between. Here the CDR3 DNA reads TGTGCCAGCAGCTCTACAGGGTACACCTACGAGCAGTACTTC. Encoded protein: CASSSTGYTYEQYF.

To note about this clonotype: Being one base from a much bigger clone, this may be a read error. The J gene is TRBJ2-5, the V gene TRBV25-1; 9 bases fit TRBD2. V trimming: 6 bases; J trimming: 5 bases; junction bases outside the gene matches: 10. The CDR3 totals 15 residues. Per the germline V gene, CDR1 is MGHDK and CDR2 is SYGVNS. The CDR3 sequence is CASSSLAGGVETQYF. The CDR3 DNA reads as TGTGCCAGCAGCTCTCTGGCGGGGGGGGTGGAGACCCAGTACTTC.

This clonotype appeared a few times. The V gene is TRBV10-3, the J gene TRBJ2-6; 8 bases agree with TRBD1. The germline V gene has CDR1 ENHRY and CDR2 SYGVKD. The V and J ends lost 6 bases and 2 bases, in that order; junction bases with no gene match: 9. The CDR3 consists of 17 residues. The DNA for the CDR3 is TGTGCCATCAGCCTGCAGGTACAGGGGGCTGGGGCCAACGTCCTGACTTTC. Translated: CAISLQVQGAGANVLTF.

This clonotype has just a few counts. This chain joins TRBV2 and TRBJ2-3; 9 nucleotides align to TRBD2. Losses at the gene ends were 4 bases for V and 3 bases for J; bases not matched to a gene: 5. The V gene's germline CDR1 is SNHLY and CDR2 FYNNEI. This CDR3 has 15 amino acids. CDR3 bases: TGTGCCAGCAGTGCCAGCGGGGGGAAGACAGATACGCAGTATTTT. Translating gives CASSASGGKTDTQYF. Complete variable domain (other parts from reference TRBV2 and TRBJ2-3): EPEVTQTPSHQVTQMGQEVILRCVPISNHLYFYWYRQILGQKVEFLVSFYNNEISEKSEIFDDQFSVERPDGSNFTLKIRSTKLEDSAMYFCASSASGGKTDTQYFGPGTRLTVL.

V usage is TRBV20-1 and J usage is TRBJ2-1; D is unresolved. The CDR3 has 14 amino acids. Germline V lookup: CDR1 DFQATT, CDR2 SNEGSKA (reference sequence). With 5 bases removed from V and 6 bases from J, the gap between germline ends came to 17 bases. The CDR3 loop reads CSADRTSPGNEQFF. CDR3 nucleotides: TGCAGTGCTGATAGGACGTCGCCTGGCAATGAGCAGTTCTTC.

This clonotype was seen only a few times. A much larger clonotype is one base distant, so this may be a read error. The genes are TRBV5-1 and TRBJ2-3; 7 nucleotides line up with TRBD1. This CDR3 has 15 residues. CDR1 is SGHRS, CDR2 YFSETQ, per germline. CDR3: CANSLYGQGTDTQYF. DNA of the CDR3: TGCGCCAACAGCTTGTACGGACAGGGCACAGATACGCAGTATTTT.

This clonotype was recorded many times. The J gene is TRBJ2-5, the V gene TRBV7-8, with 7 bases that match TRBD2. Germline V gene lookup returns CDR1 SGHVS and CDR2 FQNEAQ. Germline trimming cut 5 bases from V and 5 bases from J; bases unmatched to any gene: 8. CDR3 length equals 14 residues. Written as DNA, the CDR3 is TGTGCCAGCAGCCGACTAGCAGGACCGGAGACCCAGTACTTC. This encodes CASSRLAGPETQYF.

This clonotype was counted only a few times. This chain joins TRBV5-1 and TRBJ1-5, with TRBD1 as a possible D gene (6 bases). Germline V gene lookup returns CDR1 SGHRS and CDR2 YFSETQ. V was cut by 0 bases and J by 1 base, with 11 bases left in between. The length of the CDR3 is 16 residues. CDR3 in DNA: TGCGCCAGCAGCTTGGAGCCGGGGGCGAGCAATCAGCCCCAGCATTTT. It yields the protein CASSLEPGASNQPQHF.

This rearrangement joins TRBV3-1 to TRBJ1-5; maybe TRBD1 (6 bases). The CDR3 is 15 amino acids. Germline CDR1 reads LGHDT; CDR2 reads YNNKEL (reference sequence). The V end lost 2 bases, the J end lost 0 bases, and 8 bases lay between the germline ends. This CDR3 is CASSQRGNSNQPQHF. CDR3 DNA sequence: TGTGCCAGCAGCCAAAGGGGGAATAGCAATCAGCCCCAGCATTTT.

In its sample, this clonotype was seen once. A much bigger clone sits one base away, suggesting this may be a read error. The chain has TRBV7-8 and TRBJ2-7; TRBD2 matches 8 bases. The end of the DNA is better explained by TRBJ2-5, so the J call may be wrong. Germline V gives CDR1 SGHVS, CDR2 FQNEAQ. CDR3 length: 16 amino acids. CDR3 bases: TGTGCCAGCAGCTTAAGGACTAGCAGGGAGGAAGAGACCCAGTACTTC. Amino acids: CASSLRTSREEETQYF.

This clonotype has just a few counts. The rearrangement uses TRBV25-1 and TRBJ1-5; tentative D call: TRBD1 (5 bases). The CDR3 is 12 amino acids. Trimming left V 8 bases short and J 9 bases short, with 14 bases between. From germline, CDR1 is MGHDK and CDR2 SYGVNS. In DNA, the CDR3 is TGTGCCAGCCGGGACGGGGGGGGGCCCCAGCATTTT. Its protein product is CASRDGGGPQHF.

The chain combines TRBV11-2 with TRBJ2-7; TRBD2 agrees at 10 bases. The CDR3 extends over 18 amino acids. CDR1 and CDR2 (germline): SGHAT, FQNNGV. V lost 6 bases, J lost 0 bases, and 14 bases stayed unmatched. This CDR3 is CASSDFGSGGSSSYEQYF. The CDR3 DNA is TGTGCCAGCAGTGATTTCGGTAGCGGGGGGTCCTCCTCCTACGAGCAGTACTTC.

Only one count was recorded for this clonotype. This may arise from a read error, as a much more abundant clone is one base away. The chain links TRBV20-1 to TRBJ2-7; either TRBD1 or TRBD2 may supply D (5 bases each). V was pared by 5 bases and J by 3 bases, with 20 bases between. CDR3 size: 15 residues. CDR1 and CDR2 (germline): DFQATT, SNEGSKA (reference sequence). CDR3: CSAGWGPDMGYEQYF. CDR3 DNA: TGCAGTGCTGGCTGGGGACCGGATATGGGCTACGAGCAGTACTTC.

The V call is TRBV6-2 or TRBV6-3, the J call TRBJ2-4; D is perhaps TRBD2 (6 bases). The V gene lost 2 bases and the J gene lost 0 bases, with 17 bases spanning the gap. The CDR3 contains 18 residues. Germline lookup yields CDR1 MNHEY and CDR2 SVGEGT. The CDR3 is CASSYGVADTLAKNIQYF. For the CDR3, the DNA is TGTGCCAGCAGTTACGGGGTAGCGGACACACTAGCCAAAAACATTCAGTACTTC.

This chain connects TRBV9 to TRBJ1-5, with D perhaps matching TRBD1 (6 bases). Germline V gives CDR1 SGDLS, CDR2 YYNGEE. The ends were cut back, 4 bases at V and 7 bases at J, with 15 bases in the middle. The CDR3 consists of 14 residues. CDR3 loop: CASSLYGGPQPQHF. DNA of the CDR3: TGTGCCAGCAGCCTTTATGGGGGCCCACAGCCCCAGCATTTT.

This clonotype was seen at least ten times. The chain uses TRBV7-3 and TRBJ2-1; 13 bases fit TRBD2. V was pared by 2 bases and J by 8 bases, with 3 bases of the junction left unmatched. The CDR3 runs to 15 residues. CDR1 SGHTA and CDR2 FQGTGA come from the germline V gene. The CDR3 DNA is TGTGCCAGCAGCTTAGGGACTAGCGGGGTCGATGAGCAGTTCTTC. It translates to CASSLGTSGVDEQFF.